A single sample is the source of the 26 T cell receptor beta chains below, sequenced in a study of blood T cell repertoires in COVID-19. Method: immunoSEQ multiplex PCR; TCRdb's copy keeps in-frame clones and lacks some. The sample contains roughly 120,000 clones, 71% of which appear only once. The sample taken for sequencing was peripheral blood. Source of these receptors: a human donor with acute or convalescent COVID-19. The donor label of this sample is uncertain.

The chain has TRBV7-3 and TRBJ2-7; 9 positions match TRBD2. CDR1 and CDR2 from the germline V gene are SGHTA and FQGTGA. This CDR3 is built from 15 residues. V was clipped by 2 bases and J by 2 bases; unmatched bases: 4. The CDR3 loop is CASSLLAGYPYEQYF. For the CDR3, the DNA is TGTGCCAGCAGCTTACTAGCGGGGTACCCCTACGAGCAGTACTTC.

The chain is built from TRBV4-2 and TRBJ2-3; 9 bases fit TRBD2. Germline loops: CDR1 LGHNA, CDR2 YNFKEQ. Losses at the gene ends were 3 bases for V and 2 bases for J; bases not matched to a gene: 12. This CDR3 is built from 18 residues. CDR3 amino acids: CASSHTGTGTSPTDTQYF. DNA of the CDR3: TGTGCCAGCAGCCACACGGGTACCGGGACTAGCCCCACAGATACGCAGTATTTT.

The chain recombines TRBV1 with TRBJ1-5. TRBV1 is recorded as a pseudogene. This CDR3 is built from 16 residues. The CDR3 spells CTSSSLGDNSNQPQHF. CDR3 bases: TGCACCAGCAGCTCCCTGGGAGACAATAGCAATCAGCCCCAGCATTTT.

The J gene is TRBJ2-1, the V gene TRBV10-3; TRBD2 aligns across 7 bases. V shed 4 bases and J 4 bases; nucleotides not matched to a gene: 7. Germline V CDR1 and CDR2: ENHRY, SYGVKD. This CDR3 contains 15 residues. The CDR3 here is CAISGGSGVYNEQFF. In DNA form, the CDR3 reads TGTGCCATCAGTGGCGGAAGCGGGGTTTACAATGAGCAGTTCTTC.

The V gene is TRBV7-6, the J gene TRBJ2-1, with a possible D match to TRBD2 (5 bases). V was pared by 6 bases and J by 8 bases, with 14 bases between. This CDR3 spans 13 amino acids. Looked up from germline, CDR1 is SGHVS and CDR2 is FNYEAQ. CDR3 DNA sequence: TGTGCCAGCAGGTATACCAGCGGCCATGAGCAGTTCTTC. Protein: CASRYTSGHEQFF. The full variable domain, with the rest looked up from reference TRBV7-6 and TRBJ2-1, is GAGVSQSPRYKVTKRGQDVALRCDPISGHVSLYWYRQALGQGPEFLTYFNYEAQQDKSGLPNDRFSAERPEGSISTLTIQRTEQRDSAMYRCASRYTSGHEQFFGPGTRLTVL.

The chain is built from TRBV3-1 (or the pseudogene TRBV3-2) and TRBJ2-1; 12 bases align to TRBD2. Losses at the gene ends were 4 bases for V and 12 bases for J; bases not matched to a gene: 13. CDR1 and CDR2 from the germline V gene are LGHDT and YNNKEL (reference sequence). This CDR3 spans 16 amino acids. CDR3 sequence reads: CASSPRGTSGPGGQFF. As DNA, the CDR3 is TGTGCCAGCAGCCCGAGGGGGACTAGCGGGCCGGGCGGGCAGTTCTTC.

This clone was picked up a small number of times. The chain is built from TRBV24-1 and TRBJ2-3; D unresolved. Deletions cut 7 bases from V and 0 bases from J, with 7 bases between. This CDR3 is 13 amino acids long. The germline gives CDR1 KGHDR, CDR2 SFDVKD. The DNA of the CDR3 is TGTGCCACCAGCCGAGTTAGCACAGATACGCAGTATTTT. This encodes CATSRVSTDTQYF.

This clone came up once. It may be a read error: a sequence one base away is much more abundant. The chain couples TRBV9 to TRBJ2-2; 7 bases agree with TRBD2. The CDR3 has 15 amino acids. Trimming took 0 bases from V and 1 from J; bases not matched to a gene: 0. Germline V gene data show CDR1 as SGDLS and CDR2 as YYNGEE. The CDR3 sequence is CASSVGGGNTGELFF. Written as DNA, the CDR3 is TGTGCCAGCAGCGTAGGCGGGGGGAACACCGGGGAGCTGTTTTTT.

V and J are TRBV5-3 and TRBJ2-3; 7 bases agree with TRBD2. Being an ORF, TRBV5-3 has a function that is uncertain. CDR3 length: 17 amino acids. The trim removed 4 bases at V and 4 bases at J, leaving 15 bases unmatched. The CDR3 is CARSRFPCGGDSDTQYF. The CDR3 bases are TGTGCCAGAAGCAGGTTTCCATGTGGGGGGGATTCAGATACGCAGTATTTT.

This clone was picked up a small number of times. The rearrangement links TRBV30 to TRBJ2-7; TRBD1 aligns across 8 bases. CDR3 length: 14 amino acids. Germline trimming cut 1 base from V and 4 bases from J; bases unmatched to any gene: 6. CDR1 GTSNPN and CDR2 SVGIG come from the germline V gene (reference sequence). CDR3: CAWSAGGARYEQYV. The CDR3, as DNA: TGTGCCTGGAGTGCAGGGGGCGCACGTTACGAGCAGTACGTC.

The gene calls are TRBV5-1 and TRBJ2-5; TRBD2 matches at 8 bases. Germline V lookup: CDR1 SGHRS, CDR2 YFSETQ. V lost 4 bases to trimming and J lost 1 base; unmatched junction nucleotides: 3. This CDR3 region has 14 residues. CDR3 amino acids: CASSRGTSQETQYF. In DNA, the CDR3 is TGCGCCAGCAGCAGGGGGACTAGCCAAGAGACCCAGTACTTC. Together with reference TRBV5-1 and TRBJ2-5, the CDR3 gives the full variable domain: KAGVTQTPRYLIKTRGQQVTLSCSPISGHRSVSWYQQTPGQGLQFLFEYFSETQRNKGNFPGRFSGRQFSNSRSEMNVSTLELGDSALYLCASSRGTSQETQYFGPGTRLLVL.

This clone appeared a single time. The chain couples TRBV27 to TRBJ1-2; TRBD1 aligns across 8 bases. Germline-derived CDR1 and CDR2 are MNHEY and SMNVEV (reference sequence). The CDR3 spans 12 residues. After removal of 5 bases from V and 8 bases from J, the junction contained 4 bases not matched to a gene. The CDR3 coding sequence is TGTGCCAGCAGTCCCACAGGGGGGGGCTACACCTTC. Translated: CASSPTGGGYTF.

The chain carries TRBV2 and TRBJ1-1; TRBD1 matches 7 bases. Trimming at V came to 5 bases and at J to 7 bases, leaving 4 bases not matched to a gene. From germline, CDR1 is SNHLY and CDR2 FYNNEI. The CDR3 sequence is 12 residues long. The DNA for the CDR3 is TGTGCCAGCAGTCTGACAGGGAGTGAAGCTTTCTTT. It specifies CASSLTGSEAFF.

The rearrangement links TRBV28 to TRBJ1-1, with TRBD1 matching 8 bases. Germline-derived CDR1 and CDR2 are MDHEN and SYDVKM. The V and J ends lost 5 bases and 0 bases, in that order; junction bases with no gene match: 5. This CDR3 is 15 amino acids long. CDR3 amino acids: CASSPPGGVNTEAFF. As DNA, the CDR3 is TGTGCCAGCAGTCCCCCAGGGGGCGTGAACACTGAAGCTTTCTTT.

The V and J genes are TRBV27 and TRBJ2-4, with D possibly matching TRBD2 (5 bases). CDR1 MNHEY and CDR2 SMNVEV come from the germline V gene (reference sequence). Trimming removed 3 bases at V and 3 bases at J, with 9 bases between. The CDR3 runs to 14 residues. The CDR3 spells CASSFHGGKNIQYF. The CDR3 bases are TGTGCCAGCAGTTTTCATGGAGGCAAAAACATTCAGTACTTC.

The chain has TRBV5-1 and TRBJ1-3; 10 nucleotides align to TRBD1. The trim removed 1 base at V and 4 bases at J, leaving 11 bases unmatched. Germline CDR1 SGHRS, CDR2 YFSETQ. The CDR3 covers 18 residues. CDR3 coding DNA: TGCGCCAGCAGCTTGTTCCCGACCGACAGGGGGCAAGGAAACACCATATATTTT. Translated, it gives CASSLFPTDRGQGNTIYF.

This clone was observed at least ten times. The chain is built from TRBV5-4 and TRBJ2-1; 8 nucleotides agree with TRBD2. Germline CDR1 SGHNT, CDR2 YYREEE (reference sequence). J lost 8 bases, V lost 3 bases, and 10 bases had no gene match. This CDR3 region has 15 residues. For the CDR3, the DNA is TGTGCCAGCAGCTCATTAGCGGGGTTGAGGGATGAGCAGTTCTTC. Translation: CASSSLAGLRDEQFF.

CDR3 in DNA: TGCGCCAGCAGCTTTATGGGCCGGCAAGAGACCCAGTACTTC. The encoded protein is CASSFMGRQETQYF. V and J are TRBV5-1 and TRBJ2-5; D uncertain. Trimming cost V 2 bases and J 2 bases, with 10 bases left between them. CDR3 size: 14 residues. Germline V gene data show CDR1 as SGHRS and CDR2 as YFSETQ.

CDR3 amino acids: CASSQNRQGPYEQYF. The CDR3 region has the DNA TGTGCCAGCAGCCAAAATCGACAGGGGCCCTACGAGCAGTACTTC. J is TRBJ2-7 and V is TRBV6-6, with TRBD1 identical over 8 bases. Trimming removed 6 bases from V and 2 bases from J; junction bases left unmatched: 9. The germline V gene has CDR1 MNHNY and CDR2 SVGAGI (reference sequence). The CDR3 consists of 15 residues.

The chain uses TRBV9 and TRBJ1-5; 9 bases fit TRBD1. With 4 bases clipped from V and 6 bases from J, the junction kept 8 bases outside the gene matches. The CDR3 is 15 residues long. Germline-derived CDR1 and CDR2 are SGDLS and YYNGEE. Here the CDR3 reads CASSLGTGRSQPQHF. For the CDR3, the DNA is TGTGCCAGCAGCCTGGGGACAGGGAGGAGTCAGCCCCAGCATTTT.

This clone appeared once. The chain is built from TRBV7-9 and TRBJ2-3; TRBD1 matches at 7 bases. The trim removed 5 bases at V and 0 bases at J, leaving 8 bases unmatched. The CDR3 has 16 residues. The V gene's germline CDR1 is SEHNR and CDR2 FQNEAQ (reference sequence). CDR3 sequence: CASSLDRATSTDTQYF. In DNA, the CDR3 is TGTGCCAGCAGCCTAGACAGGGCAACTAGCACAGATACGCAGTATTTT.

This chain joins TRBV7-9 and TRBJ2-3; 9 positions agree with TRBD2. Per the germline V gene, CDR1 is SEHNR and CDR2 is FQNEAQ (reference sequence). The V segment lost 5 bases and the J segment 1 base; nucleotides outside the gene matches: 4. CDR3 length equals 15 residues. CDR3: CASSGVAGGTDTQYF. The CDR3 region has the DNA TGTGCCAGCAGCGGGGTAGCGGGGGGCACAGATACGCAGTATTTT.

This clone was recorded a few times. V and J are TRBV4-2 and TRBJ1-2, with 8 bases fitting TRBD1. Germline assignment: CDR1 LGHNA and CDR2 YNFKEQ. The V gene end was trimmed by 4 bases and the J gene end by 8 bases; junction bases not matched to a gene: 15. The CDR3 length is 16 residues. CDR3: CASSRTEAGGIWGYTF. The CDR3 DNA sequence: TGTGCCAGCAGCCGCACAGAGGCAGGGGGCATATGGGGCTACACCTTC.

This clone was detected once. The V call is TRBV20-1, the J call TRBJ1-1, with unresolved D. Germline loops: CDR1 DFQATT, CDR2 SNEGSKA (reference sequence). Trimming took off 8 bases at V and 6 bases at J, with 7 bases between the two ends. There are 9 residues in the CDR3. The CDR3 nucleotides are TGCAGTCCGAAGCCTGAAGCTTTCTTT. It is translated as CSPKPEAFF.

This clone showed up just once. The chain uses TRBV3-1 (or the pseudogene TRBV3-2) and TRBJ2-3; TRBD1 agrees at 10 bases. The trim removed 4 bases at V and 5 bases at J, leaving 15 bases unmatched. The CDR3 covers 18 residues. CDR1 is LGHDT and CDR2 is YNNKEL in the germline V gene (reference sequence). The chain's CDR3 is CASSPPKAGTGVEDTQYF. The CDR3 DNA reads TGTGCCAGCAGCCCCCCCAAGGCCGGGACAGGGGTGGAAGATACGCAGTATTTT.

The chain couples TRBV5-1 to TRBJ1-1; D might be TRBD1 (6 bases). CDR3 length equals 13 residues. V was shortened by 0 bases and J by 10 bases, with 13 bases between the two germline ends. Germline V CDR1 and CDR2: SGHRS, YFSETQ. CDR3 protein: CASSLGQGTSAFF. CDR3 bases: TGCGCCAGCAGCTTGGGGCAGGGGACCTCAGCTTTCTTT.